A selection of T cell receptor beta chains follows, all from one sample in a study of blood T cell repertoires in COVID-19. Clones were sequenced by immunoSEQ multiplex PCR, and TCRdb holds only the in-frame ones, with some missing. The table lists 400,000 to 550,000 clones, about 89% of them singletons. The sample taken for sequencing was peripheral blood. Receptor source: a woman aged 25 to 39 with acute or convalescent COVID-19. Each CDR3 is given with its conserved first and last residue. The D gene is left open where the match is weak. Where a row states a size, it is once, few, many or the class of an expanded clone; other rows omit it.

v_call,d_call,clone_size,j_call,cdr3_aa,cdr3_nt
TRBV9,NA,NA,TRBJ2-5,CASSVVGGAGETQYF,TGTGCCAGCAGCGTAGTTGGGGGGGCAGGGGAGACCCAGTACTTC
TRBV7-8,NA,few,TRBJ1-4,CASSLEGPLFF,TGTGCCAGCAGCTTAGAGGGGCCCCTGTTTTTT
TRBV7-9,NA,NA,TRBJ2-3,CASSLAEGDTQYF,TGTGCCAGCAGCTTAGCGGAGGGAGATACGCAGTATTTT
TRBV20-1,NA,NA,TRBJ2-7,CSAGGQSSYEQYF,TGCAGTGCTGGTGGACAGAGCTCCTACGAGCAGTACTTC
TRBV5-4,TRBD1,NA,TRBJ2-2,CASSSATTGSGELFF,TGTGCCAGCAGCTCTGCTACGACAGGGTCCGGGGAGCTGTTTTTT
TRBV7-9,NA,NA,TRBJ2-1,CASSSPGLYEQFF,TGTGCCAGCAGCTCGCCTGGGCTATATGAGCAGTTCTTC
TRBV6-5,NA,NA,TRBJ1-6,CASRQRNSPLHF,TGTGCCAGCCGGCAGCGGAATTCACCCCTCCACTTT
TRBV19,NA,NA,TRBJ2-7,CASSIVAGPSYEQYF,TGTGCCAGTAGTATAGTGGCGGGGCCCTCCTACGAGCAGTACTTC
TRBV6-6,TRBD1,NA,TRBJ2-7,CASRPQQGGSYEQYF,TGTGCCAGCAGACCTCAACAGGGGGGTTCCTACGAGCAGTACTTC
TRBV7-3,NA,NA,TRBJ2-6,CASSLYRGSGANVLTF,TGTGCCAGCAGCTTATACCGGGGCTCTGGGGCCAACGTCCTGACTTTC
TRBV15,TRBD1,NA,TRBJ1-5,CATSRDLGQAAAQHF,TGTGCCACCAGCAGAGATTTGGGACAGGCGGCCGCGCAGCATTTT
TRBV28,NA,few,TRBJ1-1,CASRPTWNTEAFF,TGTGCCAGCAGACCGACATGGAACACTGAAGCTTTCTTT
TRBV5-1,TRBD2,NA,TRBJ2-1,CASSLVGGGAYEQFF,TGCGCCAGCAGCTTGGTAGGCGGGGGGGCATATGAGCAGTTCTTC
TRBV7-2,TRBD2,NA,TRBJ2-5,CASRTSGGRREETQYF,TGTGCCAGCCGGACTAGCGGGGGCAGGCGCGAAGAGACCCAGTACTTC
TRBV19,TRBD1,NA,TRBJ2-7,CASSTSAVQGAVQYF,TGTGCCAGTAGTACCTCGGCAGTCCAGGGGGCTGTGCAGTACTTC
TRBV30,TRBD1,once,TRBJ2-7,CAWRRAGGREQYF,TGTGCCTGGAGGCGGGCAGGGGGCAGGGAGCAGTACTTC
TRBV19,NA,once,TRBJ2-6,CASSIFRGTGANVLTF,TGTGCCAGTAGTATTTTCAGGGGCACTGGGGCCAACGTCCTGACTTTC
TRBV6-5,TRBD1,NA,TRBJ2-7,CASGDRVPYEQYF,TGTGCCAGCGGGGACAGGGTACCCTACGAGCAGTACTTC
TRBV30,NA,NA,TRBJ2-3,CAWSVGGQIDTDTQYF,TGTGCCTGGAGTGTAGGGGGACAAATAGACACAGATACGCAGTATTTT
TRBV30,NA,NA,TRBJ2-7,CAWMGASSYEQYF,TGTGCCTGGATGGGGGCTAGCTCCTACGAGCAGTACTTC
TRBV7-2,NA,NA,TRBJ1-1,CASSLGGGNTEAFF,TGTGCCAGCAGCTTAGGAGGGGGGAACACTGAAGCTTTCTTT
TRBV4-1,NA,NA,TRBJ2-7,CASSQDEGGGYEQYF,TGCGCCAGCAGCCAAGACGAGGGGGGGGGCTACGAGCAGTACTTC
TRBV18,NA,NA,TRBJ2-7,CASSPTGYEQYF,TGTGCCAGCTCTCCAACAGGTTACGAGCAGTACTTC
TRBV10-3,NA,NA,TRBJ2-3,CAIREDNTDTQYF,TGTGCCATCAGGGAAGACAATACAGATACGCAGTATTTT
TRBV7-3,TRBD2,NA,TRBJ2-1,CASSSIAGANGEQFF,TGTGCCAGCAGCTCAATAGCGGGGGCCAACGGTGAGCAGTTCTTC
TRBV15,NA,NA,TRBJ1-5,CATSDIGETGSDQPQHF,TGTGCCACCAGCGATATAGGGGAGACAGGCTCGGATCAGCCCCAGCATTTT
TRBV28,NA,NA,TRBJ2-1,CASSLRNEQFF,TGTGCCAGCAGTTTGCGGAATGAGCAGTTCTTC
TRBV15,NA,NA,TRBJ2-1,CATSREVVAVQHNEQFF,TGTGCCACCAGCAGAGAAGTAGTAGCGGTCCAGCACAATGAGCAGTTCTTC